This TCR beta chain comes out of a study of STAT3 mutations in large granular lymphocyte leukemia. Findings and limits, study-wide: Every T-cell large granular lymphocyte leukemia patient had at least one immunodominant TCR beta clonotype.

Each sample's TCRbeta library yielded on average roughly 42,000 productive templates. The assay was immunoSEQ multiplex PCR, and TCRdb's table has in-frame clones only and misses some. The table shows several thousand clones, with about 89% occurring only once. The CDR3 totals 13 residues. V lost 2 bases to trimming and J lost 5 bases, with 11 bases between them. Germline loops: CDR1 SGHRS, CDR2 YFSETQ. Only a few counts were recorded for this clone. Its antigen is currently unknown. The J gene is TRBJ2-7, the V gene TRBV5-1; perhaps TRBD2 as D (5 bases). This TCR came from an older man with T-cell large granular lymphocyte leukemia. Some clones in this sample may be carry-over from other donors' samples. The sequenced sample consisted of peripheral blood mononuclear cells. This chain's CDR3 is CASSFGSGNEQYF. CDR3 coding DNA: TGCGCCAGCAGCTTTGGGAGTGGGAACGAGCAGTACTTC.